This T cell receptor beta chain came from a study of cytomegalovirus exposure and HLA in healthy donors. TCRdb's copy holds only in-frame clones and misses some; the assay was immunoSEQ multiplex PCR. In the table there are fewer than 250,000 clones, around 87% of which are singletons. The V segment lost 2 bases and the J segment 7 bases; nucleotides outside the gene matches: 12. CDR1 is SGHRS and CDR2 is YFSETQ in the germline V gene. The CDR3 loop spans 16 amino acids. Sequencing used PBMCs. The rearrangement joins TRBV5-1 to TRBJ2-7; 10 bases are a match to TRBD2. The origin of this receptor is a young man in good health and CMV-seronegative. CDR3 nucleotides: TGCGCCAGCAGCTTCTGGCGAGCGGGGGGGCATGAAGAGCAGTACTTC. Its protein product is CASSFWRAGGHEEQYF.